The rows below give T cell receptor beta chains drawn from one sample of a study of CD8 T cells in Susac syndrome. TCRdb redid the calling of the immunoSEQ multiplex PCR reads with MiXCR, one entry per CDR3 protein. Counted here are 350,000 to 550,000 distinct CDR3 sequences, approximately 85% occurring once; the ten biggest clones make up under 0.15%. Sequenced sample: CD8+ T cells from PBMCs. Receptors originate from a human donor with multiple sclerosis. The CDR3 runs from the conserved cysteine through the conserved F or W. Fields, in order: J gene, D gene, clone size, V gene, CDR3 DNA, CDR3 protein. The D gene is left open where the match is weak. Size is stated for part of the rows, as once, few or many counts, or as a class when the clone is expanded.

TRBJ2-6 TRBD1 - TRBV10-3 TGTGCCATCAGTGAGTCCGGACAGGGTCCCTCTGGGGCCAACGTCCTGACTTTC CAISESGQGPSGANVLTF
TRBJ1-1 - - TRBV12-3/TRBV12-4 TGTGCCAGCAGCGACGTAGGGGGGAACGGAGACACTGAAGCTTTCTTT CASSDVGGNGDTEAFF
TRBJ1-2 - - TRBV12-3/TRBV12-4 TGTGCCAGCAGTTTAGGCCACCAGGGATACTATGGCTACACCTTC CASSLGHQGYYGYTF
TRBJ1-2 TRBD1 - TRBV7-9 TGTGCCAGCAGCCGAGGGCCGGGACAGGATTTCTATGGCTACACCTTC CASSRGPGQDFYGYTF
TRBJ2-7 TRBD2 - TRBV27 TGTGCCAGCGCTAGCGGGGAGTCCTACGAGCAGTACTTC CASASGESYEQYF
TRBJ2-5 TRBD2 - TRBV6-1 TGTGCCAGCAGTGAATTCGAGGGAGGGGACCAAGAGACCCAGTACTTC CASSEFEGGDQETQYF
TRBJ1-1 - - TRBV28 TGTGCCAGCAGTTTGACGTTAGGTGGTCTACCAGGCACTGAAGCTTTCTTT CASSLTLGGLPGTEAFF
TRBJ1-2 - - TRBV18 TGTGCCAGCTCACTACGAACCCAGGGTTTTAAGGGCTACACCTTC CASSLRTQGFKGYTF
TRBJ2-1 TRBD2 - TRBV5-1 TGCGTCAGCAGCGTAATCGGGGGGAGCGGGAGTTTTGATGAGCAGTTCTTC CVSSVIGGSGSFDEQFF
TRBJ1-4 TRBD1 once TRBV7-9 TGTGCCAGCAGGGGACAGACCCTTCCCCCTGAAAAACTGTTTTTT CASRGQTLPPEKLFF
TRBJ2-1 - - TRBV27 TGTGCCAGCAGCATAGATAGCCGCGGCAATGAGCAGTTCTTC CASSIDSRGNEQFF
TRBJ2-7 TRBD2 - TRBV15 TGTGCCACCAGCAGTCCCCCAACTAGCGGTTTCTACGAGCAGTACTTC CATSSPPTSGFYEQYF
TRBJ2-1 - - TRBV27 TGTGCCAGCGCGGCAGGGCCTAGGGTGGAGCAGTTCTTC CASAAGPRVEQFF
TRBJ2-7 TRBD1 - TRBV20-1 TGCAGTGCAAGGACAGGGGTCACATACGAGCAGTACTTC CSARTGVTYEQYF
TRBJ1-5 - - TRBV27 TGTGCCAGCAGTTTGGTGGGTCTCAATCAGCCCCAGCATTTT CASSLVGLNQPQHF
TRBJ2-2 - - TRBV12-5 TGTGCTAGTGGTTTGGTACCGGGGTCCGGGGAGCTGTTTTTT CASGLVPGSGELFF
TRBJ1-2 TRBD1 - TRBV20-1 TGCAGTGCTAGAGAGGACAGGGTGAATGGCTACACCTTC CSAREDRVNGYTF
TRBJ2-7 - - TRBV29-1 TGCAGCGTTGAAGATAATTACCAGGGAGTGAAGGGCGAGCAGTACTTC CSVEDNYQGVKGEQYF
TRBJ2-7 - - TRBV29-1 TGCAGCGTTGAAGATCTGAAGGGCCAGGGAACCTACGAGCAGTACTTC CSVEDLKGQGTYEQYF
TRBJ1-2 - - TRBV10-3 TGTGCCATCAGTGACTTCGTGCAGGGTTGGGAAGGCTACACCTTC CAISDFVQGWEGYTF
TRBJ2-1 TRBD2 - TRBV13 TGTGCCAGCAGCTTAGTCGGGACTAGCGAACTCATTAGCTCCTACAATGAGCAGTTCTTC CASSLVGTSELISSYNEQFF
TRBJ1-5 - - TRBV4-1 TGCGCCAGCAGCCAAGTATCCGGGGGAAGCAATCAGCCCCAGCATTTT CASSQVSGGSNQPQHF